The sequence of this TCR beta chain was determined in a study of Ad26.COV2.S vaccination and SARS-CoV-2 variants. As for the study in general: In the COV1001 trial, the donor was in the Ad26.COV2.S arm.

V was trimmed by 9 bases and J by 0 bases, leaving 5 bases between them. Germline CDR1 and CDR2: SNHLY and FYNNEI. CDR3 length equals 11 residues. Method: immunoSEQ multiplex PCR; TCRdb's copy keeps in-frame clones and lacks some. The profile shows some 290,000 clones, 85% of them singletons. Remarks on this clone: Antigen unknown.

Notes on the study in general: Those who received vaccine or placebo ended up with similar non-spike TCR breadth. Vaccinees showed greater spike-specific TCR breadth than placebo recipients.

Treatment meaning: 15 to 20 received Ad26.COV2.S at low or high dose, single or two shots; a few received placebo; per-sample allocation not given. Sampling was performed 63 days after the first vaccine or placebo injection. Material: peripheral blood, obtained in a trial of Ad26.COV2.S vaccine versus placebo. This receptor was identified in a person between 18 and 60 years old who received the Ad26.COV2.S COVID-19 vaccine or a placebo. This chain connects TRBV2 to TRBJ1-1; D is undetermined. The CDR3 loop is CARMMNTEAFF. In DNA form, the CDR3 reads TGTGCCAGGATGATGAACACTGAAGCTTTCTTT.